These 29 T cell receptor beta chains originate from one sample sequenced in a study of T cell clonality in common variable immunodeficiency. The method was immunoSEQ multiplex PCR; TCRdb's version includes in-frame clones alone and lacks a portion of them. The sample yields about 40,000 clones, without any singletons. The sample comprised peripheral blood mononuclear cells. These receptors were obtained from a person aged 18 to 75 in good health.

The table lists this clone with many counts. From the germline J gene comes the end of the CDR3, since the read stops 3 residues before it. The chain has TRBV18 and TRBJ2-2; TRBD2 matches at 12 bases. V lost 2 bases, J lost 1 base, and 2 bases stayed unmatched. The germline gives CDR1 KGHSH, CDR2 LQKENI. The CDR3 is made up of 17 amino acids. CDR3 region: CASSPKGLAGNTGELFF. CDR3 DNA (partial): TGTGCCAGCTCACCAAAGGGACTAGCGGGGAACACCGGGGAG.

The table lists this clone with many counts. Sequencing ends 3 residues short of the CDR3 end; the germline J gene provides the rest. The chain combines TRBV29-1 with TRBJ1-1; TRBD1 agrees at 10 bases. Germline V gene sequence: CDR1 SQVTM, CDR2 ANQGSEA. This CDR3 spans 14 amino acids. The ends lost 6 bases at V and 1 base at J; junction bases unmatched: 5. Incomplete CDR3 DNA: TGCAGCGTACCTAGGGACAGGGGGAACACTGAA. It encodes CSVPRDRGNTE. The whole CDR3 sequence is CSVPRDRGNTEAFF.

In this sample, this clone turned up many times. The read ends 3 residues shy of where the CDR3 ends; the end is completed using the germline J gene. This chain uses TRBV6-1 with TRBJ2-6; D not certain. CDR3 length equals 15 residues. Germline-derived CDR1 and CDR2 are MNHNS and SASEGT. V lost 2 bases and J 2 bases, leaving 7 bases between the germline ends. Incomplete CDR3 DNA: TGTGCCAGCAGTGAACCGGTCCCTGGGGCCAACGTC. Protein sequence: CASSEPVPGANV. The whole CDR3 region reads CASSEPVPGANVLTF.

This clone showed up many times. The read halts 3 residues ahead of the CDR3 end, with the missing end drawn from the germline J gene. The chain recombines TRBV19 with TRBJ2-2; TRBD1 matches 7 bases. Looked up from germline, CDR1 is LNHDA and CDR2 is SQIVND (reference sequence). The CDR3 totals 17 residues. J lost 4 bases, V lost 6 bases, and 14 bases had no gene match. The covered CDR3 bases are TGTGCCAGTAGCCTTCTACAGGGGCTTCGGGGCACCGGGGAG. This encodes CASSLLQGLRGTGE. The full CDR3 protein reads CASSLLQGLRGTGELFF.

Many counts were recorded for this clone. With the read ending 3 residues before the CDR3 end, the germline J gene is used to fill in that end. The rearrangement uses TRBV2 and TRBJ2-7, with D perhaps TRBD1 (6 bases). There are 14 residues in the CDR3. Looked up from germline, CDR1 is SNHLY and CDR2 is FYNNEI. The V and J ends lost 9 bases and 1 base respectively, with 16 bases between them. The CDR3 bases that were read are TGTGCCAGGACAACAGGGTACGGGTCCTACGAG. Translated: CARTTGYGSYE. The complete CDR3 reads CARTTGYGSYEQYF. The full variable domain, in which reference TRBV2 and TRBJ2-7 provide the parts outside the CDR3, is EPEVTQTPSHQVTQMGQEVILRCVPISNHLYFYWYRQILGQKVEFLVSFYNNEISEKSEIFDDQFSVERPDGSNFTLKIRSTKLEDSAMYFCARTTGYGSYEQYFGPGTRLTVT.

This clone occurred many times. The read halts 3 residues ahead of the CDR3 end, with the missing end drawn from the germline J gene. The V gene is TRBV20-1, the J gene TRBJ2-1; TRBD2 aligns across 10 bases. Germline-derived CDR1 and CDR2 are DFQATT and SNEGSKA (reference sequence). The CDR3 loop spans 15 amino acids. V lost 1 base, J lost 9 bases, and 9 bases stayed unmatched. The CDR3 bases that were read are TGCAGTGCTAGAGGGAGTACTAGCGGGATAAGTGAG. Its protein is CSARGSTSGISE. The whole CDR3 protein reads CSARGSTSGISEQFF.

This clone was seen repeatedly, ten times or more. Read coverage stops 3 residues before the CDR3 terminus; the germline J gene supplies the remainder. The chain recombines TRBV5-1 with TRBJ2-2; 8 bases are a match to TRBD1. This CDR3 has 15 amino acids. V shed 4 bases, J shed 5 bases, and the junction held 7 bases outside the gene matches. CDR1 is SGHRS and CDR2 is YFSETQ in the germline V gene. CDR3 DNA (partial): TGCGCCAGCAGCCCGACAGGGGCCGGGACCGGGGAG. This gives the protein CASSPTGAGTGE. The whole CDR3 region reads CASSPTGAGTGELFF.

This clone was observed many times. The read is 3 residues too short to cover the CDR3 end, so that end is filled in from the germline J gene. This chain uses TRBV23-1 with TRBJ2-7; 7 nucleotides agree with TRBD1. TRBV23-1 carries the ORF label, with uncertain function. The junction had 4 bases not matched to a gene; V was cut back by 8 bases and J by 3 bases. CDR3 length: 12 amino acids. The CDR3 spells CASRQGFYEQYF. The covered CDR3 bases are TGCGCCAGCCGACAGGGTTTCTACGAG.

This clone appeared many times. The read ends 3 residues shy of where the CDR3 ends; the end is completed using the germline J gene. The chain recombines TRBV18 with TRBJ2-1, with D perhaps TRBD1 (9 bases). The CDR3 sequence is 19 residues long. V shed 3 bases and J shed 4 bases, with 25 bases lying between them. Germline-derived CDR1 and CDR2 are KGHSH and LQKENI. The CDR3: CASSPNNGQGTRTYNEQFF. CDR3 DNA (partial): TGTGCCAGCTCACCCAACAACGGACAGGGGACTAGGACGTACAATGAG.

The sequenced part of the CDR3 DNA is TGTGCCAGTAGTCCCCCGACAGGGCTCGGC. As protein: CASSPPTGLG. The full CDR3 sequence reads CASSPPTGLGYTF. The chain is built from TRBV19 and TRBJ1-2, with 7 bases lining up with TRBD1. The read is 3 residues too short to cover the CDR3 end, so that end is filled in from the germline J gene. This CDR3 is built from 13 residues. Germline V gene sequence: CDR1 LNHDA, CDR2 SQIVND (reference sequence).

Turning to this clone: The missing CDR3 end, 3 residues past where the read stops, is filled in from the germline J gene. V usage is TRBV7-6 and J usage is TRBJ1-2, with D possibly being TRBD1 (5 bases). Per germline, CDR1 SGHVS and CDR2 FNYEAQ. The CDR3 length is 14 residues. CDR3 DNA (partial): TGTGCCAGCAGCTTGGGACTAGGTACAGATACC. Translation gives CASSLGLGTDT. The entire CDR3 is CASSLGLGTDTYTF.

This clone was picked up many times. Read sequence stops 3 residues before the CDR3 end, and the germline J gene provides the missing end. The chain combines TRBV4-1 with TRBJ2-7; TRBD2 is a possible D gene (5 bases). The CDR3 is 15 amino acids. Looked up from germline, CDR1 is MGHRA and CDR2 is YSYEKL. The V gene lost 0 bases and the J gene lost 5 bases, with 14 bases spanning the gap. The covered CDR3 bases are TGCGCCAGCAGCCAAGAGCTAGCCTCGAGCCACGAG. Its translation is CASSQELASSHE. The whole CDR3 is CASSQELASSHEQYF.

This clone was seen ten or more times. The CDR3 extends 3 residues past the end of the read, so its final part is completed from the germline J gene. The sample has other DNA sequences that encode this CDR3 too. The chain couples TRBV5-1 to TRBJ1-2; 7 bases match TRBD1. The J segment lost 4 bases and the V segment lost 4 bases, leaving 4 bases of the junction unmatched. Germline lookup yields CDR1 SGHRS and CDR2 YFSETQ. The CDR3 extends over 13 amino acids. The CDR3 protein is CASSMGQSYGYTF. The CDR3 DNA, read in part, is TGCGCCAGCAGCATGGGACAGTCCTATGGC.

This clone was detected many times. The observed sequence ends 3 residues before the CDR3 terminus, with the missing tail filled in from the germline J gene. The chain links TRBV9 to TRBJ2-3; maybe TRBD1 (6 bases). The ends were cut back, 1 base at V and 1 base at J, with 16 bases in the middle. There are 17 residues in the CDR3. Germline CDR1 SGDLS, CDR2 YYNGEE. This CDR3 reads CASSVSGGAGGTDTQYF. Incomplete CDR3 DNA: TGTGCCAGCAGCGTATCTGGGGGCGCCGGGGGCACAGATACG. Full variable domain (missing parts from reference TRBV9 and TRBJ2-3): DSGVTQTPKHLITATGQRVTLRCSPRSGDLSVYWYQQSLDQGLQFLIQYYNGEERAKGNILERFSAQQFPDLHSELNLSSLELGDSALYFCASSVSGGAGGTDTQYFGPGTRLTVL.

This clone was detected ten times or more. Coverage ceases 3 residues before the CDR3 finishes, and the germline J gene fills in the end. This rearrangement joins TRBV11-2 to TRBJ2-7, with 8 nucleotides matching TRBD1. CDR1 and CDR2 (germline): SGHAT, FQNNGV. With V trimmed by 3 bases and J by 4 bases, 8 bases remained unmatched. The CDR3 totals 15 residues. CDR3 DNA, as far as it was read: TGTGCCAGCAGCTTCAGTAACAGGGGGATTTACGAG. As protein: CASSFSNRGIYE. The complete CDR3 reads CASSFSNRGIYEQYF.

This clone was found many times. The covered CDR3 bases are TGTGCCAGCAGCCAAACGCCGGGACTAGGGAATTCACCC. Encoded protein: CASSQTPGLGNSP. The whole CDR3 is CASSQTPGLGNSPLHF. This chain joins TRBV27 and TRBJ1-6; D is possibly TRBD1 (5 bases). The CDR3 end lies 3 residues beyond the end of the read and is filled in from the germline J gene. Trimming shortened V by 6 bases and J by 7 bases, and 19 bases separated the two germline ends. The CDR3 is 16 amino acids. The V gene's germline CDR1 is MNHEY and CDR2 SMNVEV (reference sequence).

This clone has ten or more counts. The DNA ends 3 residues before the CDR3 does, and the rest of the CDR3 is filled in from the germline J gene. The rearrangement uses TRBV4-1 and TRBJ2-6, with D tentatively TRBD2 (5 bases). The length of the CDR3 is 17 residues. V was cut by 2 bases and J by 0 bases, with 11 bases left in between. Germline assignment: CDR1 MGHRA and CDR2 YSYEKL. The CDR3 loop reads CASSQLALPSGANVLTF. The CDR3 bases that were read are TGCGCCAGCAGCCAACTAGCTCTGCCCTCTGGGGCCAACGTC.

This clone was seen repeatedly, ten times or more. The read stops 3 residues short of the end of the CDR3; the missing end is completed from the germline J gene. The chain joins TRBV20-1 to TRBJ2-5, with 10 bases fitting TRBD2. The CDR3 runs to 15 residues. Germline trimming cut 3 bases from V and 5 bases from J; bases unmatched to any gene: 9. CDR1 and CDR2 from the germline V gene are DFQATT and SNEGSKA (reference sequence). The CDR3 region is CSASKQRGGGETQYF. The CDR3 bases that were read are TGCAGTGCTAGTAAACAGCGGGGGGGCGGGGAGACC.

This clone showed up many times. Germline and junction disagree at one end, which may indicate a read error. The CDR3 end falls 3 residues outside the read, so it is completed with the germline J gene. This rearrangement joins TRBV7-7 to TRBJ2-5, with D perhaps matching TRBD2 (6 bases). From germline, CDR1 is SSHAT and CDR2 FNYEAQ (reference sequence). CDR3 length: 16 residues. Incomplete CDR3 DNA: TGTGCTAGCAGCTTAGGCGGGGCGGGGAGCCAAGAGACC. Its protein is CASSLGGAGSQET. The full CDR3 sequence reads CASSLGGAGSQETQYF. The full variable domain, in which reference TRBV7-7 and TRBJ2-5 provide the parts outside the CDR3, is GAGVSQSPRYKVTKRGQDVTLRCDPISSHATLYWYQQALGQGPEFLTYFNYEAQPDKSGLPSDRFSAERPEGSISTLTIQRTEQRDSAMYRCASSLGGAGSQETQYFGPGTRLLVL.

This clone was recorded at least ten times. From the germline J gene comes the end of the CDR3, since the read stops 3 residues before it. The chain links TRBV20-1 to TRBJ1-6; TRBD1 might be the D (5 bases). This CDR3 region has 16 residues. Trimming pared 0 bases from V and 8 bases from J, leaving 17 bases between. Germline CDR1 is DFQATT and CDR2 is SNEGSKA (reference sequence). CDR3 DNA (partial): TGCAGTGCTAGAGAAGCCGCGGGGCGAAACTATTCACCC. Protein sequence: CSAREAAGRNYSP. The full CDR3 reads CSAREAAGRNYSPLHF.

In this sample, this clone turned up many times. The read comes to an end 3 residues before the CDR3 does, leaving the germline J gene to fill in the end. This chain connects TRBV4-1 to TRBJ2-5, with D unclear. The CDR3 has 16 amino acids. Per germline, CDR1 MGHRA and CDR2 YSYEKL. Trimming took 0 bases from V and 1 from J, leaving 12 bases between them. CDR3 residues: CASSQDPRVSQETQYF. The covered CDR3 bases are TGCGCCAGCAGCCAAGATCCCCGGGTCTCCCAAGAGACC.

In its sample, this clone was seen many times. The read halts 3 residues ahead of the CDR3 end, with the missing end drawn from the germline J gene. This rearrangement joins TRBV5-4 to TRBJ2-7; weak D call: TRBD2 (6 bases). This CDR3 contains 14 residues. Germline V gives CDR1 SGHNT, CDR2 YYREEE (reference sequence). V was cut by 0 bases and J by 0 bases, with 7 bases left in between. CDR3 region: CASSLEAGSYEQYF. CDR3 DNA, as far as it was read: TGTGCCAGCAGCTTGGAAGCGGGCTCCTACGAG.

This clone was counted at least ten times. The missing CDR3 end, 3 residues past where the read stops, is filled in from the germline J gene. The V and J genes are TRBV13 and TRBJ2-5; TRBD1 matches 8 bases. The J segment lost 5 bases and the V segment lost 6 bases, leaving 11 bases of the junction unmatched. The CDR3 is 15 amino acids. Germline V lookup: CDR1 PRHDT, CDR2 FYEKMQ (reference sequence). The sequenced CDR3 bases are TGTGCCAGCAGTTTCCCTCAGGGGGCTGGGGAGACC. This encodes CASSFPQGAGET. The CDR3 in its entirety is CASSFPQGAGETQYF.

This clone was detected many times. The CDR3 end falls 3 residues outside the read, so it is completed with the germline J gene. The genes are TRBV7-2 and TRBJ1-1; 9 nucleotides line up with TRBD1. Germline CDR1 is SGHTA and CDR2 is FQGNSA. The CDR3 is made up of 15 amino acids. V was clipped by 2 bases and J by 4 bases; unmatched bases: 5. CDR3 bases read: TGTGCCAGCAGCTTATGGGGACAGGGCCCCACTGAA. Protein product: CASSLWGQGPTE. The entire CDR3 sequence reads CASSLWGQGPTEAFF.

This clone was counted many times. The read falls 3 residues short of the CDR3 end, and the missing part is taken from the germline J gene. The chain recombines TRBV5-6 with TRBJ2-5; D not resolved. The CDR3 length is 14 residues. Trimming pared 4 bases from V and 2 bases from J, leaving 12 bases between. CDR1 SGHDT and CDR2 YYEEEE come from the germline V gene. The DNA read from the CDR3 is TGTGCCAGCAGCCCCTTCCAGTCACAAGAGACC. Amino acids: CASSPFQSQET. The full CDR3 protein is CASSPFQSQETQYF.

This clone was counted many times. The read falls 3 residues short of the CDR3 end, and the missing part is taken from the germline J gene. The rearrangement joins TRBV30 to TRBJ1-3; 7 positions agree with TRBD1. There are 13 residues in the CDR3. Germline V gene lookup returns CDR1 GTSNPN and CDR2 SVGIG (reference sequence). CDR3 bases read: TGTGCATCCGACAGGGTGGGTGGAAACACC. It yields the protein CASDRVGGNT. The full CDR3 protein is CASDRVGGNTIYF.

Comments on this clone: The read ends 3 residues shy of where the CDR3 ends; the end is completed using the germline J gene. This chain joins TRBV23-1 and TRBJ1-2; possible D gene TRBD1, 5 bases. TRBV23-1 is an ORF, with its function uncertain. The CDR3 contains 11 residues. The CDR3: CASTGDYDYTF. The covered CDR3 bases are TGCGCCTCTACGGGGGACTACGAC.

There are many counts of this clone. The read terminates 3 residues before the CDR3 end, so the remaining end is supplied by the germline J gene. V usage is TRBV6-1 and J usage is TRBJ2-3; 8 nucleotides line up with TRBD2. V lost 0 bases to trimming and J lost 1 base; unmatched junction nucleotides: 3. Germline lookup yields CDR1 MNHNS and CDR2 SASEGT. The CDR3 length is 16 residues. CDR3 sequence reads: CASSEASGGGTDTQYF. The sequenced CDR3 bases are TGTGCCAGCAGTGAAGCGTCGGGGGGGGGCACAGATACG.

This clone was detected many times. The read is 3 residues too short to cover the CDR3 end, so that end is filled in from the germline J gene. The J gene is TRBJ2-5, the V gene TRBV12-3 or TRBV12-4; D is perhaps TRBD2 (5 bases). The CDR3 spans 16 residues. V gave up 3 bases and J gave up 4 bases, with 18 bases separating them. The CDR3 bases that were read are TGTGCCAGCAGTTTCCTAGCAGAGGGATATGGAGAGACC. Translation: CASSFLAEGYGET. The CDR3 reads in full as CASSFLAEGYGETQYF.